This passage covers 28 T cell receptor beta chains from one sample sequenced in a study of T cells in tuberculosis. Generated by immunoSEQ multiplex PCR, the TCRdb table keeps only in-frame clones and is missing some. The data show fewer than 55,000 clones, 90% to 95% seen once. Sample: PBMCs. The receptors stem from a donor aged 10-30 years with latent tuberculosis or without tuberculosis infection.

V and J are TRBV15 and TRBJ2-4; D call uncertain. Germline V lookup: CDR1 LNHNV, CDR2 YYDKDF (reference sequence). The CDR3 extends over 15 amino acids. V lost 4 bases to trimming and J lost 3 bases, with 13 bases between them. The chain's CDR3 is CATSISSLGKNIQYF. CDR3 DNA sequence: TGTGCCACCAGCATTAGCAGTTTAGGCAAAAACATTCAGTACTTC.

J is TRBJ1-2 and V is TRBV28; TRBD1 agrees at 7 bases. Germline CDR1 is MDHEN and CDR2 is SYDVKM. The CDR3 runs 14 residues. After removal of 3 bases from V and 4 bases from J, the junction contained 5 bases not matched to a gene. CDR3 in DNA: TGTGCCAGCAGTTTGAGGGGGCTAAGCTATGGCTACACCTTC. Translating gives CASSLRGLSYGYTF.

The V and J genes are TRBV20-1 and TRBJ2-1; D not certain. V shed 4 bases and J shed 12 bases, with 13 bases lying between them. Germline V lookup: CDR1 DFQATT, CDR2 SNEGSKA (reference sequence). This CDR3 contains 11 residues. CDR3 sequence (DNA): TGCAGTGCTAAGACTCTCGCGGCGCAGTTCTTC. Its protein is CSAKTLAAQFF.

The gene calls are TRBV19 and TRBJ2-2; 7 bases map to TRBD1. The V gene end was trimmed by 10 bases and the J gene end by 3 bases; junction bases not matched to a gene: 11. CDR3 length: 15 amino acids. Germline V gene lookup returns CDR1 LNHDA and CDR2 SQIVND (reference sequence). For the CDR3, the DNA is TGTGCCACCCTGAACCGGGACAGATACACCGGGGAGCTGTTTTTT. It is translated as CATLNRDRYTGELFF. Supplemented by reference TRBV19 and TRBJ2-2, the full variable domain reads DGGITQSPKYLFRKEGQNVTLSCEQNLNHDAMYWYRQDPGQGLRLIYYSQIVNDFQKGDIAEGYSVSREKKESFPLTVTSAQKNPTAFYLCATLNRDRYTGELFFGEGSRLTVL.

The chain is built from TRBV5-1 and TRBJ2-7, with D uncertain. Germline loops: CDR1 SGHRS, CDR2 YFSETQ. This CDR3 region has 13 residues. The V end lost 4 bases, the J end lost 0 bases, and 8 bases lay between the germline ends. Here the CDR3 reads CASSPLNSYEQYF. The DNA for the CDR3 is TGCGCCAGCAGCCCGTTAAACTCCTACGAGCAGTACTTC.

V is TRBV30 and J is TRBJ1-1; 9 positions match TRBD1. Germline V gene sequence: CDR1 GTSNPN, CDR2 SVGIG (reference sequence). There are 12 residues in the CDR3. With 0 bases clipped from V and 8 bases from J, the junction kept 1 base outside the gene matches. In nucleotides, the CDR3 is TGTGCCTGGAGTGTACAGGGGGCGGAAGCTTTCTTT. This codes for CAWSVQGAEAFF.

The chain joins TRBV27 to TRBJ1-1, with D possibly being TRBD1 (6 bases). This CDR3 is built from 14 residues. From germline, CDR1 is MNHEY and CDR2 SMNVEV (reference sequence). V was clipped by 8 bases and J by 0 bases, with 13 bases between them. The CDR3 is CASGRGQMNTEAFF. The DNA of the CDR3 is TGTGCCAGCGGCCGAGGACAGATGAACACTGAAGCTTTCTTT.

J is TRBJ1-2 and V is TRBV28; 7 bases match TRBD1. V lost 6 bases to trimming and J lost 6 bases; unmatched junction nucleotides: 7. There are 13 residues in the CDR3. CDR1 MDHEN and CDR2 SYDVKM come from the germline V gene. In nucleotides, the CDR3 is TGTGCCAGCAGGCGACAGGGTAGGAATGGCTACACCTTC. As protein: CASRRQGRNGYTF.

The chain recombines TRBV12-5 with TRBJ1-2; TRBD1 matches at 8 bases. J gave up 6 bases and V 9 bases, and 6 bases lay outside the gene matches. CDR1 is LGHNT and CDR2 is FRNRAP in the germline V gene. This CDR3 spans 12 amino acids. CDR3 sequence (DNA): TGTGCTAGCCAACAGGGGGAGGATGGCTACACCTTC. Residues: CASQQGEDGYTF.

The chain recombines TRBV18 with TRBJ2-1, with D perhaps TRBD2 (6 bases). The CDR3 covers 15 residues. With 3 bases removed from V and 2 bases from J, the gap between germline ends came to 11 bases. The germline gives CDR1 KGHSH, CDR2 LQKENI. This chain's CDR3 is CASSPSGGPYNEQFF. The CDR3 DNA sequence: TGTGCCAGCTCACCTTCCGGGGGACCCTACAATGAGCAGTTCTTC.

This chain connects TRBV6-5 to TRBJ1-2; possible D gene TRBD1, 6 bases. This CDR3 comprises 16 residues. V lost 0 bases, J lost 1 base, and 12 bases lay in between. The germline V gene encodes CDR1 MNHEY and CDR2 SVGAGI. CDR3 region: CASSYSRDILNYGYTF. The DNA for the CDR3 is TGTGCCAGCAGTTACTCGAGGGACATACTTAACTATGGCTACACCTTC.

The chain combines TRBV19 with TRBJ2-2; D may be TRBD2 (5 bases). Germline lookup yields CDR1 LNHDA and CDR2 SQIVND (reference sequence). There are 17 residues in the CDR3. Trimming removed 3 bases from V and 4 bases from J, with 18 bases in between. In DNA, the CDR3 is TGTGCCAGTAGTATCCTCCCCCGGGGAATTTTCACCGGGGAGCTGTTTTTT. The encoded protein is CASSILPRGIFTGELFF.

The chain is built from TRBV5-6 and TRBJ1-1; perhaps TRBD1 as D (6 bases). The CDR3 is made up of 15 amino acids. Germline assignment: CDR1 SGHDT and CDR2 YYEEEE. With 6 bases removed from V and 7 bases from J, the gap between germline ends came to 22 bases. The CDR3 bases are TGTGCCAGCACCCAGTTGAACAGGGATTATGATGAAGCTTTCTTT. Residues: CASTQLNRDYDEAFF.

J is TRBJ2-1 and V is TRBV7-6, with TRBD2 matching over 7 bases. The CDR3 runs to 15 residues. V dropped 4 bases and J dropped 7; count of bases not matched to a gene: 10. Germline V gene lookup returns CDR1 SGHVS and CDR2 FNYEAQ. CDR3 DNA: TGTGCCAGCAGCTCAGAGGGAGGGCCCTTAAATGAGCAGTTCTTC. It yields the protein CASSSEGGPLNEQFF.

V usage is TRBV5-6 and J usage is TRBJ1-3; no definite D call. V lost 0 bases, J lost 0 bases, and 4 bases lay in between. CDR3 length: 14 residues. The germline V gene encodes CDR1 SGHDT and CDR2 YYEEEE. The CDR3 DNA follows: TGTGCCAGCAGCTTGGCCCTCTCTGGAAACACCATATATTTT. Its translation is CASSLALSGNTIYF.

The chain carries TRBV25-1 and TRBJ2-3; TRBD2 matches at 9 bases. The V gene end was trimmed by 2 bases and the J gene end by 0 bases; junction bases not matched to a gene: 3. Germline V CDR1 and CDR2: MGHDK, SYGVNS. The CDR3 has 16 amino acids. The CDR3 nucleotides read TGTGCCAGCAGTGAAAGCGGGAGGTCTAGCACAGATACGCAGTATTTT. It encodes CASSESGRSSTDTQYF. The full variable domain, in which reference TRBV25-1 and TRBJ2-3 provide the parts outside the CDR3, is EADIYQTPRYLVIGTGKKITLECSQTMGHDKMYWYQQDPGMELHLIHYSYGVNSTEKGDLSSESTVSRIRTEHFPLTLESARPSHTSQYLCASSESGRSSTDTQYFGPGTRLTVL.

The chain uses TRBV5-1 and TRBJ2-1; 7 nucleotides line up with TRBD1. V lost 3 bases to trimming and J lost 6 bases; unmatched junction nucleotides: 12. Germline assignment: CDR1 SGHRS and CDR2 YFSETQ. The CDR3 sequence is 16 residues long. In DNA form, the CDR3 reads TGCGCCAGCAGCTCCATGACCGGGACAGAGCTCAATGAGCAGTTCTTC. Translated: CASSSMTGTELNEQFF.

The chain is built from TRBV6-6 and TRBJ1-3, with unresolved D. CDR1 is MNHNY and CDR2 is SVGAGI in the germline V gene (reference sequence). V gave up 5 bases and J gave up 0 bases, with 14 bases separating them. This CDR3 region has 16 residues. In DNA, the CDR3 is TGTGCCAGCAGTACCTTCCGCAGTGGCTCTGGAAACACCATATATTTT. Its protein is CASSTFRSGSGNTIYF.

This rearrangement joins TRBV27 to TRBJ1-1, with unresolved D. Trimming took off 4 bases at V and 3 bases at J, with 9 bases between the two ends. The length of the CDR3 is 13 residues. Germline CDR1 MNHEY, CDR2 SMNVEV (reference sequence). The CDR3 loop reads CASSYTSYTEAFF. The CDR3 DNA sequence: TGTGCCAGCAGTTATACATCGTACACTGAAGCTTTCTTT.

The count of this clone is one. One end of the junction varies from germline; a read error may be responsible. The genes are TRBV7-7 and TRBJ2-2; D gene uncertain. The CDR3 has 14 residues. Germline CDR1 and CDR2: SSHAT and FNYEAQ (reference sequence). The CDR3 reads CASSFQANAGELFF. The CDR3 DNA is TGTGCCAGCAGCTTTCAAGCGAACGCCGGGGAGCTGTTTTTT.

The chain links TRBV6-5 to TRBJ2-5; possible D gene TRBD2, 6 bases. Trimming took 7 bases from V and 2 from J, leaving 11 bases between them. Germline-derived CDR1 and CDR2 are MNHEY and SVGAGI. The CDR3 runs to 13 residues. The CDR3 nucleotides are TGTGCCAGCAAAAGGGACTTACAAGAGACCCAGTACTTC. It translates to CASKRDLQETQYF.

The rearrangement links TRBV5-4 to TRBJ1-6; D remains unclear. The CDR3 contains 15 residues. Germline-derived CDR1 and CDR2 are SGHNT and YYREEE (reference sequence). V was pared by 2 bases and J by 0 bases, with 6 bases between. CDR3 protein: CASSFGSSYNSPLHF. In DNA, the CDR3 is TGTGCCAGCAGCTTCGGGAGCTCCTATAATTCACCCCTCCACTTT.

The chain links TRBV19 to TRBJ1-2; TRBD1 agrees at 10 bases. J was trimmed by 8 bases and V by 4 bases; bases with no gene match: 7. This CDR3 comprises 14 residues. Looked up from germline, CDR1 is LNHDA and CDR2 is SQIVND (reference sequence). This CDR3 is CASSTTGGSGGYTF. DNA of the CDR3: TGTGCCAGTAGTACGACAGGGGGCTCAGGGGGCTACACCTTC.

Written as DNA, the CDR3 is TGTGCCAGCAGCCAAGGACAAGATCTTGGGGAGTACTCCTACAATGAGCAGTTCTTC. This codes for CASSQGQDLGEYSYNEQFF. This sequence joins TRBV4-2 and TRBJ2-1; maybe TRBD2 (5 bases). Germline values: CDR1 LGHNA, CDR2 YNFKEQ. The V end was cut by 1 base, the J end by 0 bases, with 19 bases between. This CDR3 spans 19 amino acids.

The chain links TRBV14 to TRBJ1-2; no firm D call. The CDR3 contains 15 residues. Germline CDR1 is SGHDN and CDR2 is FVKESK. Trimming cost V 4 bases and J 4 bases, with 16 bases left between them. The CDR3 reads CASSPVQYPFYGYTF. Here the CDR3 DNA reads TGTGCCAGCAGCCCTGTACAGTATCCTTTCTATGGCTACACCTTC.

This sequence joins TRBV6-1 and TRBJ1-1; 7 nucleotides line up with TRBD1. Looked up from germline, CDR1 is MNHNS and CDR2 is SASEGT. Losses at the gene ends were 7 bases for V and 1 base for J; bases not matched to a gene: 3. CDR3 size: 13 residues. As DNA, the CDR3 is TGTGCCAGCATGGGACAGAAGAACACTGAAGCTTTCTTT. Encoded protein: CASMGQKNTEAFF.

The chain uses TRBV6-5 and TRBJ2-7; 9 nucleotides agree with TRBD2. V was clipped by 6 bases and J by 5 bases; unmatched bases: 5. The CDR3 is made up of 13 amino acids. From germline, CDR1 is MNHEY and CDR2 SVGAGI. The CDR3, as DNA: TGTGCCAGCAGCTGGACTAGCGACCACGAGCAGTACTTC. Encoded protein: CASSWTSDHEQYF.

This chain uses TRBV12-5 with TRBJ1-2; 7 bases are a match to TRBD1. Germline trimming cut 7 bases from V and 3 bases from J; bases unmatched to any gene: 5. CDR1 is LGHNT and CDR2 is FRNRAP in the germline V gene. CDR3 length equals 13 residues. CDR3 loop: CASARGRDYGYTF. The CDR3 DNA sequence: TGTGCTAGTGCTAGGGGGCGAGACTATGGCTACACCTTC.